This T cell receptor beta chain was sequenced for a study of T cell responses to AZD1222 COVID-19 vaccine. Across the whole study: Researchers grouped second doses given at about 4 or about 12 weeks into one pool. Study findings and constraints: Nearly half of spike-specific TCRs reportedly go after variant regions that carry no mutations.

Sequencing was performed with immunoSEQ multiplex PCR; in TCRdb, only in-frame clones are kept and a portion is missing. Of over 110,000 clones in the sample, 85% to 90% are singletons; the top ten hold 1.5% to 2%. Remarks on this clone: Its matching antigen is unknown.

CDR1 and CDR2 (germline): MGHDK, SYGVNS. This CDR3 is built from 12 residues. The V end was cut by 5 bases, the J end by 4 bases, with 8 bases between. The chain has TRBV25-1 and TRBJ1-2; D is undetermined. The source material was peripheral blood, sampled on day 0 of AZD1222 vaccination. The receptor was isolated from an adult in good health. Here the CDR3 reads CASSSQSYGYTF. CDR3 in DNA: TGTGCCAGCAGTTCCCAGAGCTATGGCTACACCTTC.